These T cell receptor beta chains were read from a single sample in a study of T cells in Graves' hyperthyroidism and ophthalmopathy. TCRdb analysed the multiplex PCR reads with MiXCR anew, one entry per CDR3 protein. The table records 480,000 or so distinct CDR3 sequences, over 35% of them present only once. Sequencing used peripheral blood or thyroid tissue (not recorded which). Receptors originate from an adult woman with Graves' disease, either hyperthyroidism or ophthalmopathy (not recorded which). Each CDR3 is given with its conserved first and last residue. Fields, in order: CDR3 length, D gene, clone size, J gene, V gene, CDR3 protein, CDR3 DNA. A D gene is named only where the DNA matches it firmly. For some rows the clone size is stated as once, few or many, or as a class when expanded; others skip it.

CDR3 length: 16; D gene: TRBD1; clone size: few; J gene: TRBJ1-6; V gene: TRBV20-1; CDR3 protein: CSASNRGMGDNSPLHF; CDR3 DNA: TGCAGTGCTAGTAACAGGGGAATGGGTGATAATTCACCCCTCCACTTT
CDR3 length: 15; D gene: .; clone size: .; J gene: TRBJ1-1; V gene: TRBV9; CDR3 protein: CASSVSTDMNTEAFF; CDR3 DNA: TGTGCCAGCAGCGTAAGCACAGATATGAACACTGAAGCTTTCTTT
CDR3 length: 14; D gene: .; clone size: .; J gene: TRBJ1-1; V gene: TRBV5-1; CDR3 protein: CASSLTGTHTEAFF; CDR3 DNA: TGCGCCAGCAGCTTGACAGGGACCCACACTGAAGCTTTCTTT
CDR3 length: 14; D gene: .; clone size: many; J gene: TRBJ2-5; V gene: TRBV7-2; CDR3 protein: CASSLEGGWGTQYF; CDR3 DNA: TGTGCCAGCAGCTTAGAGGGGGGCTGGGGGACCCAGTACTTC
CDR3 length: 13; D gene: .; clone size: many; J gene: TRBJ2-7; V gene: TRBV2; CDR3 protein: CASRLGRDYEQYF; CDR3 DNA: TGTGCCAGCCGCTTGGGGAGAGACTACGAGCAGTACTTC
CDR3 length: 12; D gene: TRBD1; clone size: .; J gene: TRBJ1-5; V gene: TRBV6-6; CDR3 protein: CASSEGTGVKHF; CDR3 DNA: TGTGCCAGCAGTGAGGGGACAGGGGTAAAGCATTTT
CDR3 length: 14; D gene: .; clone size: .; J gene: TRBJ1-1; V gene: TRBV7-2; CDR3 protein: CASSQDSDNTEAFF; CDR3 DNA: TGTGCCAGCAGTCAGGACTCGGACAACACTGAAGCTTTCTTT
CDR3 length: 15; D gene: TRBD2; clone size: .; J gene: TRBJ2-2; V gene: TRBV20-1; CDR3 protein: CSATSSGTNTGELFF; CDR3 DNA: TGCAGTGCTACCTCGAGCGGGACGAACACCGGGGAGCTGTTTTTT
CDR3 length: 14; D gene: .; clone size: .; J gene: TRBJ1-5; V gene: TRBV19; CDR3 protein: CARTTEDSNQPQHF; CDR3 DNA: TGTGCCAGGACGACAGAAGATAGCAATCAGCCCCAGCATTTT
CDR3 length: 12; D gene: .; clone size: many; J gene: TRBJ1-5; V gene: TRBV19; CDR3 protein: CASSIVGSAQHF; CDR3 DNA: TGTGCCAGTAGTATAGTAGGGTCGGCCCAGCATTTT
CDR3 length: 14; D gene: .; clone size: .; J gene: TRBJ2-5; V gene: TRBV5-1; CDR3 protein: CASSLAGLSETQYF; CDR3 DNA: TGCGCCAGCAGCTTGGCCGGTCTCAGCGAGACCCAGTACTTC
CDR3 length: 13; D gene: TRBD1; clone size: many; J gene: TRBJ1-1; V gene: TRBV12-3/TRBV12-4; CDR3 protein: CASSLGTGSEAFF; CDR3 DNA: TGTGCCAGCAGTTTGGGGACAGGGTCTGAAGCTTTCTTT
CDR3 length: 14; D gene: .; clone size: .; J gene: TRBJ2-5; V gene: TRBV5-1; CDR3 protein: CASSLEGVGEAQNF; CDR3 DNA: TGCGCCAGCAGCTTGGAGGGAGTAGGAGAGGCCCAGAACTTC
CDR3 length: 13; D gene: .; clone size: few; J gene: TRBJ2-7; V gene: TRBV7-2; CDR3 protein: CASSGRTGGEQYF; CDR3 DNA: TGTGCCAGCAGCGGGCGAACCGGGGGCGAGCAGTACTTC
CDR3 length: 11; D gene: .; clone size: many; J gene: TRBJ2-7; V gene: TRBV29-1; CDR3 protein: CSVGGSDEQYF; CDR3 DNA: TGCAGCGTTGGGGGGAGTGACGAGCAGTACTTC
CDR3 length: 12; D gene: TRBD2; clone size: .; J gene: TRBJ2-7; V gene: TRBV7-9; CDR3 protein: CASRRRGGQQYF; CDR3 DNA: TGTGCCAGCAGGCGGCGGGGGGGTCAGCAGTACTTC
CDR3 length: 14; D gene: .; clone size: .; J gene: TRBJ2-6; V gene: TRBV29-1; CDR3 protein: CSVSLGGGANVLTF; CDR3 DNA: TGCAGCGTGTCCTTGGGGGGTGGGGCCAACGTCCTGACTTTC
CDR3 length: 16; D gene: TRBD1; clone size: .; J gene: TRBJ2-5; V gene: TRBV24-1; CDR3 protein: CATSKWTGGQGQTQYF; CDR3 DNA: TGTGCCACCAGTAAATGGACAGGGGGACAAGGACAGACCCAGTACTTC
CDR3 length: 15; D gene: .; clone size: few; J gene: TRBJ1-2; V gene: TRBV19; CDR3 protein: CASSISMGPLYGYTF; CDR3 DNA: TGTGCCAGTAGTATATCCATGGGTCCACTTTATGGCTACACCTTC
CDR3 length: 13; D gene: TRBD1; clone size: .; J gene: TRBJ1-5; V gene: TRBV19; CDR3 protein: CASSPRDRGPQHF; CDR3 DNA: TGTGCCAGTAGCCCGCGGGACAGGGGGCCACAGCATTTT
CDR3 length: 12; D gene: .; clone size: many; J gene: TRBJ2-5; V gene: TRBV14; CDR3 protein: CASSHAGQPLHF; CDR3 DNA: TGTGCCAGCAGCCACGCCGGACAGCCTCTGCACTTC
CDR3 length: 14; D gene: .; clone size: .; J gene: TRBJ2-5; V gene: TRBV5-1; CDR3 protein: CASSLAVEWETQYF; CDR3 DNA: TGCGCCAGCAGCTTGGCTGTGGAGTGGGAGACCCAGTACTTC
CDR3 length: 13; D gene: .; clone size: few; J gene: TRBJ2-7; V gene: TRBV29-1; CDR3 protein: CSVASRFGYEQYF; CDR3 DNA: TGCAGCGTTGCCTCACGGTTTGGTTACGAGCAGTACTTC
CDR3 length: 13; D gene: .; clone size: .; J gene: TRBJ2-7; V gene: TRBV6-1; CDR3 protein: CASTLTEAYEQYF; CDR3 DNA: TGTGCCAGCACCTTAACAGAGGCCTACGAGCAGTACTTC
CDR3 length: 15; D gene: TRBD2; clone size: .; J gene: TRBJ2-5; V gene: TRBV2; CDR3 protein: CASLNGLAGIETQYF; CDR3 DNA: TGTGCCAGTCTAAATGGACTAGCGGGGATAGAGACCCAGTACTTC
CDR3 length: 16; D gene: .; clone size: once; J gene: TRBJ1-2; V gene: TRBV7-8; CDR3 protein: CASSLFVATGEYGYTF; CDR3 DNA: TGTGCCAGCAGCTTATTTGTAGCGACAGGCGAATATGGCTACACCTTC
CDR3 length: 15; D gene: .; clone size: .; J gene: TRBJ1-5; V gene: TRBV19; CDR3 protein: CASSIVQGSNQPQHF; CDR3 DNA: TGTGCCAGTAGTATTGTGCAGGGAAGCAATCAGCCCCAGCATTTT
CDR3 length: 13; D gene: .; clone size: many; J gene: TRBJ2-5; V gene: TRBV20-1; CDR3 protein: CSSGSTRKETQYF; CDR3 DNA: TGCAGCAGCGGGTCGACTCGCAAAGAGACCCAGTACTTC
CDR3 length: 10; D gene: TRBD2; clone size: few; J gene: TRBJ2-7; V gene: TRBV2; CDR3 protein: CASGREGLYF; CDR3 DNA: TGTGCCAGCGGGCGGGAGGGGCTGTACTTC